This TCR beta chain derives from a study of technical replicates of blood from a few donors. The CDR3 runs to 16 residues. The V and J ends lost 0 bases and 0 bases respectively, with 9 bases between them. Germline V gives CDR1 MNHEY, CDR2 SVGAGI. Profiled with immunoSEQ multiplex PCR; TCRdb holds only in-frame clones, not every one. The table shows 90,000 to 100,000 clones, with around 95% occurring only once. The TCR sequence derives from a human donor in good health. The chain uses TRBV6-5 and TRBJ2-1; D is uncertain. Specimen: T cells isolated from PBMCs. Written as DNA, the CDR3 is TGTGCCAGCAGTTACTCTAGCAAAAGCTCCTACAATGAGCAGTTCTTC. As protein: CASSYSSKSSYNEQFF.